This T cell receptor (beta chain) was sequenced in a study of tumor-infiltrating lymphocytes in oesophageal squamous cell carcinoma. CDR3 length equals 14 residues. One entry per CDR3 protein results from TCRdb running MiXCR on the PCR reads. The sample has approximately 14,000 distinct CDR3 sequences, 50% seen once. Specimen: esophageal tumor tissue. The J gene is TRBJ2-3, the V gene TRBV12-3 or TRBV12-4, with D perhaps being TRBD1 or TRBD2 (5 bases each). The J call may be faulty, since TRBJ2-7 better matches the DNA end. The receptor comes from a male donor with esophageal squamous cell carcinoma. The CDR3 nucleotides read TGTGCCAGCAGCCGAACCGGGACGATCTACGAGCAGTACTTC. Its translation is CASSRTGTIYEQYF.